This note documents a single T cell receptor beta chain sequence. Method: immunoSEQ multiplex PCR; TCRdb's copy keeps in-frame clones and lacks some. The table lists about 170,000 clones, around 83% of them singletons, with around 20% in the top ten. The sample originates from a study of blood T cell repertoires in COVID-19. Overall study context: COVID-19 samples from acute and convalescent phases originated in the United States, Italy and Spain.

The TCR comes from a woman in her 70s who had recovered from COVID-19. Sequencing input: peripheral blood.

The CDR3 DNA reads TGTGCCAGCTCCGCTCGGACAGGGGCCTACAATGAGCAGTTCTTC. Translated: CASSARTGAYNEQFF. The gene calls are TRBV7-9 and TRBJ2-1, with 9 bases identical to TRBD1. The CDR3 contains 15 residues. V gave up 8 bases and J gave up 2 bases; unmatched junction bases: 7. CDR1 is SEHNR and CDR2 is FQNEAQ in the germline V gene (reference sequence).